This T cell receptor beta chain was sequenced in a study of blood T cell repertoires in COVID-19. In the study overall: Specimens from acute and convalescent COVID-19 originated in the United States, Italy and Spain. PBMCs, B-cell-depleted T cells, or T cells were the source of the cDNA or gDNA that made up the material.

Per the germline V gene, CDR1 is MNHEY and CDR2 is SVGAGI. J lost 12 bases, V lost 6 bases, and 12 bases had no gene match. The CDR3 is made up of 14 amino acids. Here immunoSEQ multiplex PCR was the method, and the copy in TCRdb shows in-frame clones only, minus some. Here the sample spans almost 250,000 clones, around 89% being singletons. The cohort comprised adults aged roughly 18 to 95 years residing in about two dozen US areas. Cohorts were based on clinical histories the participants reported. The sample was PBMCs or T cells enriched from blood (not recorded which). The clonotype comes from a woman aged 25 to 39 who had recovered from COVID-19. This chain links TRBV6-5 with TRBJ2-1, with 9 nucleotides matching TRBD2. The CDR3 region is CASSGSGSLARQFF. For the CDR3, the DNA is TGTGCCAGCAGCGGTAGCGGGAGCCTTGCCCGGCAGTTCTTC.